The clone carrying this T cell receptor beta chain was seen at least ten times. The antigen remains unidentified. This sample is drawn from a study of neurological immune-mediated disorders. Regarding the study as a whole: HTLV-1-associated myelopathy showed the most TCR clonal expansion; multiple sclerosis the least, below healthy controls.

The authors produced cDNA by 5'RACE using 10-nucleotide random UMIs. Every sequencing run returned over 190 million TCR-beta sequences, which were derived from 15-18 subjects. A single record per CDR3 protein comes from TCRdb applying MiXCR to the 5' RACE reads. The sample has 70,000 to 95,000 distinct CDR3 sequences, around 13% seen once. The germline CDR1 and CDR2 sequences are SGHTA and FQGNSA. This CDR3 has 11 residues. V was clipped by 3 bases and J by 8 bases, with 6 bases between them. Time point given: longitudinal time-point 2. This sequence originates from a female donor with HTLV-1-associated myelopathy (HAM/TSP). Sequenced sample: PBMCs. The genes are TRBV7-2 and TRBJ2-3; D gene unclear. The CDR3 spells CASSFIGTQYF. CDR3 sequence (DNA): TGTGCCAGCAGCTTCATAGGTACGCAGTATTTT.